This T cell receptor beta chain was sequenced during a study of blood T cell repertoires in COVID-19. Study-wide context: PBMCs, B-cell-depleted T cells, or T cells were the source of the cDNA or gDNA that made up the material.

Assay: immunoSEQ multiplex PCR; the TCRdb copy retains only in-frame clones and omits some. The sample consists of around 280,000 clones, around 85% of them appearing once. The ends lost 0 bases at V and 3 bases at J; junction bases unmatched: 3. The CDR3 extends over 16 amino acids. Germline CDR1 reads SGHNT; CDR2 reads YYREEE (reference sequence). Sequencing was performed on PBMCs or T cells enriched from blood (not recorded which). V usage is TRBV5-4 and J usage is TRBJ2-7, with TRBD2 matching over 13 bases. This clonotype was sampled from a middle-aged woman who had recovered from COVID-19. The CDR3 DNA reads TGTGCCAGCAGCTTGGCCGGGACTAGCGGGATCTACGAGCAGTACTTC. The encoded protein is CASSLAGTSGIYEQYF.